The subject of this entry is one T cell receptor (beta chain). Its antigen is as yet unknown. This CDR3 spans 12 amino acids. Per germline, CDR1 SGHTA and CDR2 FQGNSA. The germline V and J ends were trimmed by 9 bases and 6 bases, with 11 bases remaining between them. A TCRbeta library incorporating unique molecular identifiers was prepared. Using its own MiXCR run on the PCR reads, TCRdb lists one record per CDR3 protein. The sample holds approximately 800,000 distinct CDR3 sequences, around 17% seen once. These data belong to a study of T-cell reconstitution after alpha-beta-depleted transplantation in children. Notes on the study in general: Expanded graft clones numbering several hundred reportedly gave rise to alpha-beta T cells about two months after transplant. Some patients owed their high day-60 TCRbeta diversity to surviving recipient T cells and thymic progenitors.

This TCR came from a male patient younger than 18 who had a stem cell transplant for acute lymphoblastic leukemia, so the T cells may come from the graft donor. This chain joins TRBV7-2 and TRBJ2-2; D not certain. The sample here was PBMCs, mostly from graft donor cells, taken 360 days after TCRalphabeta/CD19-depleted stem cell transplant. CDR3 in DNA: TGTGCCAGTCCGACCGGCCCCGGGGAGCTGTTTTTT. Translating it yields CASPTGPGELFF.